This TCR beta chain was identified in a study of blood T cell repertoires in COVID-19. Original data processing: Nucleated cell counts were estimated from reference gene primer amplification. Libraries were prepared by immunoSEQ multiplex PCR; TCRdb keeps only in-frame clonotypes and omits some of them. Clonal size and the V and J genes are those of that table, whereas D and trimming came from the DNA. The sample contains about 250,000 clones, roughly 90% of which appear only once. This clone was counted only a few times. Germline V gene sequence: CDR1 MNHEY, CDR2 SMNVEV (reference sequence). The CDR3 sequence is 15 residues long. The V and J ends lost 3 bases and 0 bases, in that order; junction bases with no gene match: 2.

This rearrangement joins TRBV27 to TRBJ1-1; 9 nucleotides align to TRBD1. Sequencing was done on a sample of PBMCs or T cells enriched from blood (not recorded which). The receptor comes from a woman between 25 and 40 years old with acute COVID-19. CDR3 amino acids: CASSLGTGLNTEAFF. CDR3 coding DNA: TGTGCCAGCAGTTTGGGGACAGGGTTGAACACTGAAGCTTTCTTT.